This T cell receptor (gamma chain) stems from a study of human gamma delta and Vdelta1 T cells. Study-level findings and limits: Delta One T cells were reportedly polyclonal and broadly cytotoxic against acute myeloid leukemia.

TCRdb fed the PCR reads into CATT to redo clone calling. The sample lists 7,000 to 10,000 gamma-chain clones; about 47% were seen once. CDR3 size: 11 residues. Germline CDR1 VINAFY, CDR2 YDVSNSKD. V shed 3 bases and J 9 bases; nucleotides not matched to a gene: 5. With respect to this clone: What it binds is unknown.

The TCR sequence derives from a human donor in good health. Specimen: Vdelta1 gamma-delta T cells from blood grown in culture (DOT cells). The chain recombines TRGV5 with TRGJ1 or TRGJ2. The CDR3 is CATWDGFKKLF. The CDR3 bases are TGTGCCACCTGGGACGGGTTTAAGAAACTCTTT.